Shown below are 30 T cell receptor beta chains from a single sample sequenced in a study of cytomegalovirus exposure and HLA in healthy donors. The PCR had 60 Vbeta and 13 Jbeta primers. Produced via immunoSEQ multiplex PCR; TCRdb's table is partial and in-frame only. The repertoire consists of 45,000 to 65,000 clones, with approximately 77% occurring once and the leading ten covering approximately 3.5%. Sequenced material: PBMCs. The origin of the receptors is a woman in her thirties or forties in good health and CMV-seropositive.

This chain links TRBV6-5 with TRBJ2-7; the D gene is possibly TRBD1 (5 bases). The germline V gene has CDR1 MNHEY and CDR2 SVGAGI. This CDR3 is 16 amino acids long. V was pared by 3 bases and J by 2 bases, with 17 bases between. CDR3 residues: CASSYSSATVTYEQYF. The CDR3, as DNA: TGTGCCAGCAGTTATTCATCAGCGACAGTGACCTACGAGCAGTACTTC.

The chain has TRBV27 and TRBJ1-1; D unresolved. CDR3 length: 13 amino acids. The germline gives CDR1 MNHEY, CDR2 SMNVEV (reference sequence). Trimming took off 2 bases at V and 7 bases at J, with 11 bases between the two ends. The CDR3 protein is CASSLHYYGEAFF. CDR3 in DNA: TGTGCCAGCAGTTTACACTACTATGGTGAAGCTTTCTTT.

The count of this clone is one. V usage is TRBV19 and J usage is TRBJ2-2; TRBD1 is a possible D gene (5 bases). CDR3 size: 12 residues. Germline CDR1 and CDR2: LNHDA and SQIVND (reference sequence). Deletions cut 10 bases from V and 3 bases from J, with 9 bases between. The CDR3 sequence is CATEQDTGELFF. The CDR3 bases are TGTGCCACCGAACAGGACACCGGGGAGCTGTTTTTT.

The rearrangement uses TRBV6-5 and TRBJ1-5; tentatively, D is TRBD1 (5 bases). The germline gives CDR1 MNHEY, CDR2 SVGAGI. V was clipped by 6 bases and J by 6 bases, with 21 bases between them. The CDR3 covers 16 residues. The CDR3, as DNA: TGTGCCAGCAGCTACAGTAGGGCAGGGAAGGGTCAGCCCCAGCATTTT. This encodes CASSYSRAGKGQPQHF.

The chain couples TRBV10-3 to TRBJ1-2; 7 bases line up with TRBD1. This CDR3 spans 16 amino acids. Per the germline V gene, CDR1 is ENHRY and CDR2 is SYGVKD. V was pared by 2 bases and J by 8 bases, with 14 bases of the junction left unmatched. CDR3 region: CAISEIAGGTVVGYTF. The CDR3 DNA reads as TGTGCCATCAGTGAGATAGCTGGCGGGACAGTCGTCGGCTACACCTTC.

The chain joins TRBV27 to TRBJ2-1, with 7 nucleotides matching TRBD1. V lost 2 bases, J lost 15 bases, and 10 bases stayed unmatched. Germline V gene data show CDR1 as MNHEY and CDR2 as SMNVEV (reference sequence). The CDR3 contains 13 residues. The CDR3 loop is CASSLGTQGIRFF. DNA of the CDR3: TGTGCCAGCAGTTTAGGGACACAGGGGATTCGGTTCTTC.

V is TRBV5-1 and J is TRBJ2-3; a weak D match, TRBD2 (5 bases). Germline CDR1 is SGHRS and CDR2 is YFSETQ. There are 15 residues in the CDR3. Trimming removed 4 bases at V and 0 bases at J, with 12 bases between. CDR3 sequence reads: CASSPGSGSTDTQYF. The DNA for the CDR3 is TGCGCCAGCAGCCCAGGCAGCGGAAGCACAGATACGCAGTATTTT.

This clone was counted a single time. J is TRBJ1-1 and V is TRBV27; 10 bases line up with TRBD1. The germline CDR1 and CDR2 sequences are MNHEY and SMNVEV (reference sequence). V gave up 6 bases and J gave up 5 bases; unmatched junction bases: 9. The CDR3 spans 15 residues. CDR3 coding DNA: TGTGCCAGCAGCAATCCGGGACAGGGGAGGACTGAAGCTTTCTTT. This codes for CASSNPGQGRTEAFF.

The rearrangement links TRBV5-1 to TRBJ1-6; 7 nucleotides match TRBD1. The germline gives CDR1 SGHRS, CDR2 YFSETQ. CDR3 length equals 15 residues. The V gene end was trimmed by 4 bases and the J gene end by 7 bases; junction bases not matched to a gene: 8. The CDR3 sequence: CASSPGQTGNSPLHF. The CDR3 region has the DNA TGCGCCAGCAGCCCGGGACAGACGGGGAATTCACCCCTCCACTTT.

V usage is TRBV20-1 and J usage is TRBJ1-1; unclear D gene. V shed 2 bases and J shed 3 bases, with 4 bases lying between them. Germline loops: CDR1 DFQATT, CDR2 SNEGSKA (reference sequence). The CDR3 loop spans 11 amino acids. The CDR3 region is CSARSYTEAFF. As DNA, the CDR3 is TGCAGTGCTAGATCCTACACTGAAGCTTTCTTT.

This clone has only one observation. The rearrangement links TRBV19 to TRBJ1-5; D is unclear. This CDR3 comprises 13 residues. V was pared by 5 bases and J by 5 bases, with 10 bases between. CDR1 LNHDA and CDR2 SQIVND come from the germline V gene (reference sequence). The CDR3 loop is CASSYERDQPQHF. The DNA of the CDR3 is TGTGCCAGTAGTTACGAGAGGGATCAGCCCCAGCATTTT.

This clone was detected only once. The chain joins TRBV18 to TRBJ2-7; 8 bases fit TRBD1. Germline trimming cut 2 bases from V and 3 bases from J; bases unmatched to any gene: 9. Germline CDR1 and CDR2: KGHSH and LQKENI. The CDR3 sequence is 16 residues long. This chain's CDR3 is CASSPSLTGANYEQYF. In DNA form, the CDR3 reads TGTGCCAGCTCACCATCTCTGACAGGGGCAAACTACGAGCAGTACTTC.

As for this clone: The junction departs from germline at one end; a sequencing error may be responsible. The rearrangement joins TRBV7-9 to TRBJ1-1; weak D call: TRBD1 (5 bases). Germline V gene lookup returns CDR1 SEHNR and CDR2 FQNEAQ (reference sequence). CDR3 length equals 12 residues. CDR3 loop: CSSSFGGTEAFF. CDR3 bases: TGTTCCAGCAGCTTCGGGGGAACTGAAGCTTTCTTT.

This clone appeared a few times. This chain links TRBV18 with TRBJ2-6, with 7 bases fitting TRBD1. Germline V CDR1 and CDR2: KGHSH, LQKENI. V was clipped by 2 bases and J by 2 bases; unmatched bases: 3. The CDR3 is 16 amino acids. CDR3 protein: CASSPNDRAGANVLTF. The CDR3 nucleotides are TGTGCCAGCTCACCAAACGACAGGGCTGGGGCCAACGTCCTGACTTTC. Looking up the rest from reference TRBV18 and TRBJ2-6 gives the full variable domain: NAGVMQNPRHLVRRRGQEARLRCSPMKGHSHVYWYRQLPEEGLKFMVYLQKENIIDESGMPKERFSAEFPKEGPSILRIQQVVRGDSAAYFCASSPNDRAGANVLTFGAGSRLTVL.

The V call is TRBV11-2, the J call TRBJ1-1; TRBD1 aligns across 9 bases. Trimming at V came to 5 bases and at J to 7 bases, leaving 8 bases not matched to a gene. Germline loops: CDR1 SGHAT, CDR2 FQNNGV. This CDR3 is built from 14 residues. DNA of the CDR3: TGTGCCAGCAGCATCACAGGGGGCTCGCTTGAAGCTTTCTTT. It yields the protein CASSITGGSLEAFF. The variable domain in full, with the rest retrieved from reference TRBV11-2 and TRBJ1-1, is EAGVAQSPRYKIIEKRQSVAFWCNPISGHATLYWYQQILGQGPKLLIQFQNNGVVDDSQLPKDRFSAERLKGVDSTLKIQPAKLEDSAVYLCASSITGGSLEAFFGQGTRLTVV.

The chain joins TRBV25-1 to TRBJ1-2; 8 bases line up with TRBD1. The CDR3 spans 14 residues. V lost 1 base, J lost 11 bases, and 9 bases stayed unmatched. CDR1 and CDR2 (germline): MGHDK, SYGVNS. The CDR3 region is CASSESPWTGRYTF. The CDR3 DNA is TGTGCCAGCAGTGAATCCCCCTGGACAGGGAGGTACACCTTC.

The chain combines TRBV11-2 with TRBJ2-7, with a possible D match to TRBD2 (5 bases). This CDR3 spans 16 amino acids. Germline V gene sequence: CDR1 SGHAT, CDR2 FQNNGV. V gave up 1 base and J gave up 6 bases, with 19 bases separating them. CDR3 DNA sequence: TGTGCCAGCAGCTTAGTATCCGGCACCTGGACTTCCGAGCAGTACTTC. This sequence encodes CASSLVSGTWTSEQYF.

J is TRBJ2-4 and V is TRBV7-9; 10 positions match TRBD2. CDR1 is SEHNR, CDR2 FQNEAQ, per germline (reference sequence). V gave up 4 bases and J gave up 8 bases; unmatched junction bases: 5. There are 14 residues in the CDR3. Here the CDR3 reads CASSSSGGADIQYF. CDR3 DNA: TGTGCCAGCAGCTCAAGCGGGGGGGCGGACATTCAGTACTTC.

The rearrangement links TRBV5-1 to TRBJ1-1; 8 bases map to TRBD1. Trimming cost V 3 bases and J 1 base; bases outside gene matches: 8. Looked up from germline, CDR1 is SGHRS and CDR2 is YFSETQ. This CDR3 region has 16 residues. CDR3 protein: CASSSTPGTGNTEAFF. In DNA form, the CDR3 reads TGCGCCAGCAGCTCCACGCCCGGGACAGGGAACACTGAAGCTTTCTTT.

The CDR3 spells CASTPSTGFTGELFF. The CDR3 DNA reads TGCGCCAGCACTCCGTCGACAGGGTTCACCGGGGAGCTGTTTTTT. The chain employs TRBV5-1 and TRBJ2-2, with 7 nucleotides matching TRBD1. CDR3 length: 15 amino acids. The germline V gene encodes CDR1 SGHRS and CDR2 YFSETQ. Losses at the gene ends were 6 bases for V and 4 bases for J; bases not matched to a gene: 9.

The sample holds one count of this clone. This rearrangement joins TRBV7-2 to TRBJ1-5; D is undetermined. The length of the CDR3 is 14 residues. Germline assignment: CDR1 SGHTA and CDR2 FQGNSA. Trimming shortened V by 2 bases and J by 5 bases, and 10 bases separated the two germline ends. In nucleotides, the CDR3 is TGTGCCAGCAGCTTAAAAGTCGGTCATCAGCCCCAGCATTTT. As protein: CASSLKVGHQPQHF.

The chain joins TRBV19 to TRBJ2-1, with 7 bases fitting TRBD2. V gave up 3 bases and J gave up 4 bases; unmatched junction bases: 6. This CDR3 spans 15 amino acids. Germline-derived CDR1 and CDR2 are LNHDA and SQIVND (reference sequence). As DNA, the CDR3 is TGTGCCAGTAGTATCGATTGGCGGGGGTACAATGAGCAGTTCTTC. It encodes CASSIDWRGYNEQFF.

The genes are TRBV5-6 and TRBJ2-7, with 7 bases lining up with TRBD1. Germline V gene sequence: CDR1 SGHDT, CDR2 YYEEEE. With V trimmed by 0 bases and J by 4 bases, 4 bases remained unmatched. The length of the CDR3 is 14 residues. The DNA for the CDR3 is TGTGCCAGCAGCTTGGACAGGGGCGGGTACGAGCAGTACTTC. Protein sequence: CASSLDRGGYEQYF.

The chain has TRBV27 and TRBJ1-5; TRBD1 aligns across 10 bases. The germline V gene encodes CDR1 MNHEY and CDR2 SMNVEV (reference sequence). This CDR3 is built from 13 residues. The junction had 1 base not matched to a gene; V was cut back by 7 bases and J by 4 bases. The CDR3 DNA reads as TGTGCCAGCAAGGACAGGGGGAATCAGCCCCAGCATTTT. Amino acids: CASKDRGNQPQHF.

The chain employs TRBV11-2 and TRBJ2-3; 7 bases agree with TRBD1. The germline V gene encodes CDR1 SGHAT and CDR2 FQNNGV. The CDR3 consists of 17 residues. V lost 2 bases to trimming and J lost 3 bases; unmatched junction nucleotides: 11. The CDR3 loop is CASSLRLSSGGTDTQYF. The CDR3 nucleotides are TGTGCCAGCAGCTTAAGGCTTTCCTCAGGGGGAACAGATACGCAGTATTTT.

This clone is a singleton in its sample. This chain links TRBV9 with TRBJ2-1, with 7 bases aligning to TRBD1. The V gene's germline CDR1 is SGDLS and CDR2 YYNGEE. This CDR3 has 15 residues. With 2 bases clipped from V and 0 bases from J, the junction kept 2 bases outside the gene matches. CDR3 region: CASSVGTDSYNEQFF. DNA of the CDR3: TGTGCCAGCAGCGTTGGGACAGACTCCTACAATGAGCAGTTCTTC.

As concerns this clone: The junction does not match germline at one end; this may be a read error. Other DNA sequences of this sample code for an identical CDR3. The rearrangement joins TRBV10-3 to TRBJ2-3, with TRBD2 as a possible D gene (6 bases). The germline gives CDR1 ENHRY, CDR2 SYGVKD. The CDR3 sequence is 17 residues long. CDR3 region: CAISEAGGGTSTDTQYF. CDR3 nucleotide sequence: TGTGCCATCAGTGAGGCCGGTGGCGGGACGAGCACAGACACGCAGTATTTT.

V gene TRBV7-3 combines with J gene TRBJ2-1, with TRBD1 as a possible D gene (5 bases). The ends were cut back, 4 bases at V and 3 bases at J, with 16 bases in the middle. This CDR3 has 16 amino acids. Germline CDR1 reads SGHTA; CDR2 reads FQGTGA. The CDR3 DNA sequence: TGTGCCAGCAGCTCCTACAGGTCCCCTAACTACAATGAGCAGTTCTTC. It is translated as CASSSYRSPNYNEQFF.

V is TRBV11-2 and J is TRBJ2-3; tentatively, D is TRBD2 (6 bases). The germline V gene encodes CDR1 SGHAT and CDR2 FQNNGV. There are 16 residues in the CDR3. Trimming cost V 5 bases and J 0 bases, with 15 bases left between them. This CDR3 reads CASSPNGGFSTDTQYF. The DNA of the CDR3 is TGTGCCAGCAGCCCCAACGGGGGATTTAGCACAGATACGCAGTATTTT.

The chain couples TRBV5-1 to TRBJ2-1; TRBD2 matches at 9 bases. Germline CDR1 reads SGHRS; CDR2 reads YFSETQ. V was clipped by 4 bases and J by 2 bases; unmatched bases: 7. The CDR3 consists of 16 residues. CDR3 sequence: CASSPSGGPAYNEQFF. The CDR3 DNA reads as TGCGCCAGCAGCCCAAGCGGGGGGCCGGCCTACAATGAGCAGTTCTTC.